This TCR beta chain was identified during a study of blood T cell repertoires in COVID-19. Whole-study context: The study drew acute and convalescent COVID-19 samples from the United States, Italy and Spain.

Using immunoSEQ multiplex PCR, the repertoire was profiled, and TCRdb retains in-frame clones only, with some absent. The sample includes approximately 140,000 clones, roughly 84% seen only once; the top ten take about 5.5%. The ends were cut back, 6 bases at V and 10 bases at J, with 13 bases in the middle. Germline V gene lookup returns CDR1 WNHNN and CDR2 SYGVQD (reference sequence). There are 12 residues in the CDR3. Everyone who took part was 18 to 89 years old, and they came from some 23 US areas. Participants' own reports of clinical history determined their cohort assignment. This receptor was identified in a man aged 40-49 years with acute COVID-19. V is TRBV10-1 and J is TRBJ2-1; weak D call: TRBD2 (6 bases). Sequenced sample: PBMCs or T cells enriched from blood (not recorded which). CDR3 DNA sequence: TGCGCCAGCAGGGGACTTCGACTCGAGCAGTTCTTC. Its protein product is CASRGLRLEQFF.